The table lists the clone carrying this TCR beta chain with many counts. Its antigen is unidentified. The sample belongs to a study of CD8 T cells in ankylosing spondylitis. Study-level results: A number of the motif variants had already been described in reactive arthritis synovial fluid and blood.

TCRdb recomputed calls from the 5' RACE reads with MiXCR, one row per CDR3 protein. The sample gives 120,000 or so distinct CDR3 sequences, roughly 13% of which show up once; about 3% is in the top ten. The V gene lost 3 bases and the J gene lost 4 bases, with 9 bases spanning the gap. CDR3 length: 13 residues. This TCR came from a female donor with ankylosing spondylitis or in good health (not recorded which). The chain couples TRBV12-3 or TRBV12-4 to TRBJ1-2; a possible D gene is TRBD1 (5 bases). Sequencing used blood, either unsorted or a sorted T cell fraction (not recorded which). This chain's CDR3 is CASSFTGGYGYTF. The CDR3 nucleotides are TGTGCCAGCAGTTTTACAGGAGGCTATGGCTACACCTTC.